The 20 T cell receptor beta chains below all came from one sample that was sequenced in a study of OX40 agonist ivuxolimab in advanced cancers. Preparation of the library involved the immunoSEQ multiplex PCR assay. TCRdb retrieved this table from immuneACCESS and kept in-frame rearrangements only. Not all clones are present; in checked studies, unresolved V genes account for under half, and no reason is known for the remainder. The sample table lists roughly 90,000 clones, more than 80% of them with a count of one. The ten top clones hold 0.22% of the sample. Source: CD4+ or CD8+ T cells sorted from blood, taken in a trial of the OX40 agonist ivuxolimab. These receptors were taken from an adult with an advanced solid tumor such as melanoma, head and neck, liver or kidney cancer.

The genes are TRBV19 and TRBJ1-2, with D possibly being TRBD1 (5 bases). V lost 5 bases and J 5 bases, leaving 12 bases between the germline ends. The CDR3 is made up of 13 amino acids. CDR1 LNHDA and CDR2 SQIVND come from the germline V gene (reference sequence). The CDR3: CASSPPDRYGYTF. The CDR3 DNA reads TGTGCCAGTAGTCCCCCAGACAGATATGGCTACACCTTC.

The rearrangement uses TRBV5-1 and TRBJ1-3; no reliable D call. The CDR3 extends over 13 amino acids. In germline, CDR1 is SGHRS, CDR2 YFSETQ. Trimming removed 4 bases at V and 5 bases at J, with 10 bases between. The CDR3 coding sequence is TGCGCCAGCAGCGCGTCTTCTCGAAACACCATATATTTT. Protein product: CASSASSRNTIYF.

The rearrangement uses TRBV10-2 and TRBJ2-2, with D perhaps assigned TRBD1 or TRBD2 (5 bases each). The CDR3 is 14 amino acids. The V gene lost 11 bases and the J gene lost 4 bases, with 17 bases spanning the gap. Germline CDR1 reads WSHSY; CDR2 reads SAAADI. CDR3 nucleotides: TGCGCCGTAGCAGACAGAGCGGCCACCGGGGAGCTGTTTTTT. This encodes CAVADRAATGELFF.

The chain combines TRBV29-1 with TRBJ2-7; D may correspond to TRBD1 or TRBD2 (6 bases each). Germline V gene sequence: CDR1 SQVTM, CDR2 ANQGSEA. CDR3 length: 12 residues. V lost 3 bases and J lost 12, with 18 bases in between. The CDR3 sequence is CSVDSRGGMMYF. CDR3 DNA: TGCAGCGTTGATAGCAGGGGAGGTATGATGTACTTC.

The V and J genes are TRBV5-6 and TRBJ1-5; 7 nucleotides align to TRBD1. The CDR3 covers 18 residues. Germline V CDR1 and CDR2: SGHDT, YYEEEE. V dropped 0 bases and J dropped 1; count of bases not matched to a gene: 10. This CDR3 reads CASSLGQGRFWSNQPQHF. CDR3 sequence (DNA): TGTGCCAGCAGCTTGGGACAGGGACGATTTTGGAGCAATCAGCCCCAGCATTTT.

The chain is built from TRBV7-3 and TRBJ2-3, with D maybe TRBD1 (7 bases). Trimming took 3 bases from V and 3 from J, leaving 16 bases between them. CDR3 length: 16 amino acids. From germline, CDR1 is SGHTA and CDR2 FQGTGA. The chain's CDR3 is CASSFGQGGGTDTQYF. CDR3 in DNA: TGTGCCAGCAGCTTTGGTCAGGGGGGAGGTACAGATACGCAGTATTTT.

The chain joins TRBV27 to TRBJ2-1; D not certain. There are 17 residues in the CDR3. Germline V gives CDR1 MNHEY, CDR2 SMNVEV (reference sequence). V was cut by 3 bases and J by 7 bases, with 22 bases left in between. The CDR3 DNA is TGTGCCAGCAGTTTCGACTCAATCCGTGGGCCAAATAATGAGCAGTTCTTC. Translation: CASSFDSIRGPNNEQFF.

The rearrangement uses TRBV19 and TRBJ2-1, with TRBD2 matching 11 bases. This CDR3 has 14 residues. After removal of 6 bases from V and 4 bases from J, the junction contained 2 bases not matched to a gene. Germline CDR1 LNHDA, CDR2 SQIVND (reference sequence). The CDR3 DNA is TGTGCCAGTAGGACTAGCGGGATTTACAATGAGCAGTTCTTC. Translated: CASRTSGIYNEQFF.

The DNA of the CDR3 is TGTGCCAGCAGCCAATTCATCGGTTTTAGCGGAACCACCTCGAGCACCGGGGAGCTGTTTTTT. Translation gives CASSQFIGFSGTTSSTGELFF. The chain employs TRBV16 and TRBJ2-2, with D possibly TRBD2 on 6 matching bases. CDR3 length: 21 amino acids. The V end was cut by 1 base, the J end by 4 bases, with 28 bases between. The germline V gene encodes CDR1 KGHSY and CDR2 FQNENV. The variable domain in full, with the rest retrieved from reference TRBV16 and TRBJ2-2, is GEEVAQTPKHLVRGEGQKAKLYCAPIKGHSYVFWYQQVLKNEFKFLISFQNENVFDETGMPKERFSAKCLPNSPCSLEIQATKLEDSAVYFCASSQFIGFSGTTSSTGELFFGEGSRLTVL.

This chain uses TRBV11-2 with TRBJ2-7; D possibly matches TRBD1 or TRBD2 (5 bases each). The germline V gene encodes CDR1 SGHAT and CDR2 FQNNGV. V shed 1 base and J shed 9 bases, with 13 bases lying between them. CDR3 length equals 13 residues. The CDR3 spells CASSLGARERQYV. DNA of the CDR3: TGTGCCAGCAGCTTAGGGGCCAGGGAGAGGCAGTACGTC.

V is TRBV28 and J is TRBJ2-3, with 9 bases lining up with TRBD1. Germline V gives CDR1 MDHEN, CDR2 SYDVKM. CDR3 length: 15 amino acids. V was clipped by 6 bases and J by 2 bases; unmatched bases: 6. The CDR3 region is CASRPGQGITDTQYF. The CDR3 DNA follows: TGTGCCAGCAGGCCGGGACAGGGCATCACAGATACGCAGTATTTT.

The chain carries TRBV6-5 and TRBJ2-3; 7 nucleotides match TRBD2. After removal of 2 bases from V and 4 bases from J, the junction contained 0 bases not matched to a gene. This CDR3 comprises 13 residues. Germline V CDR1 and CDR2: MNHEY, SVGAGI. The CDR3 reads CASSYGRADTQYF. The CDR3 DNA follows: TGTGCCAGCAGTTACGGGAGGGCAGATACGCAGTATTTT.

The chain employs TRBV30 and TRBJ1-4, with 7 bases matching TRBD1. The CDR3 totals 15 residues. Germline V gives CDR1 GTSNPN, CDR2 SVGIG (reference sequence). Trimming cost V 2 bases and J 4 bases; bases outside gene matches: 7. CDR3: CAWSMSGGINEKLFF. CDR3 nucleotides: TGTGCCTGGAGTATGTCAGGGGGGATTAATGAAAAACTGTTTTTT.

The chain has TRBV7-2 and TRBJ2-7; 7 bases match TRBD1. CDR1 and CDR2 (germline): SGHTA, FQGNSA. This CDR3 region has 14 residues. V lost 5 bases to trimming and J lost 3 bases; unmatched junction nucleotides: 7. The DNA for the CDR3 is TGTGCCAGCAGCCCCAGACAGGGCAACTACGAGCAGTACTTC. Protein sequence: CASSPRQGNYEQYF.

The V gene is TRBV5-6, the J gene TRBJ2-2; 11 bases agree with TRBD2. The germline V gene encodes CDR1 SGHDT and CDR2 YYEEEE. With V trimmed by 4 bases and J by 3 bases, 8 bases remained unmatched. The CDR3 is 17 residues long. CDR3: CASSPLLAGDHTGELFF. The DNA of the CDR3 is TGTGCCAGCAGCCCTCTACTAGCGGGGGACCACACCGGGGAGCTGTTTTTT. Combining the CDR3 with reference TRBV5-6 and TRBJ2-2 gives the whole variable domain DAGVTQSPTHLIKTRGQQVTLRCSPKSGHDTVSWYQQALGQGPQFIFQYYEEEERQRGNFPDRFSGHQFPNYSSELNVNALLLGDSALYLCASSPLLAGDHTGELFFGEGSRLTVL.

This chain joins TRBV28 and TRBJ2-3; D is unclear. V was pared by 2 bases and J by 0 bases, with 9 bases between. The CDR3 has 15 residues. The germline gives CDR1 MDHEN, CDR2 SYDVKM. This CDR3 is CASSLGRTSTDTQYF. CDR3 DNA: TGTGCCAGCAGTTTAGGAAGAACTAGCACAGATACGCAGTATTTT.

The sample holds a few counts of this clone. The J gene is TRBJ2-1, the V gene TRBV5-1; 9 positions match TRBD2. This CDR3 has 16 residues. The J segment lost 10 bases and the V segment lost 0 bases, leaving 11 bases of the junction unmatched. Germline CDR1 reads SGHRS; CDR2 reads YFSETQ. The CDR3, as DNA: TGCGCCAGCAGCTTGGGCTTCGGGACTAGCAAGCGAGAGCAGTTCTTC. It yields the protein CASSLGFGTSKREQFF.

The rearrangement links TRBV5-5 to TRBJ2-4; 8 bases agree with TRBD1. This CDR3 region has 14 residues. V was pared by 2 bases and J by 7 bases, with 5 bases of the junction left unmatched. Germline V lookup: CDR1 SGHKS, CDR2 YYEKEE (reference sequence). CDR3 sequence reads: CASSFRQGLNIQYF. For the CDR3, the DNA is TGTGCCAGCAGCTTCCGACAGGGGCTGAACATTCAGTACTTC. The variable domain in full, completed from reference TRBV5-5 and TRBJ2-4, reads DAGVTQSPTHLIKTRGQQVTLRCSPISGHKSVSWYQQVLGQGPQFIFQYYEKEERGRGNFPDRFSARQFPNYSSELNVNALLLGDSALYLCASSFRQGLNIQYFGAGTRLSVL.

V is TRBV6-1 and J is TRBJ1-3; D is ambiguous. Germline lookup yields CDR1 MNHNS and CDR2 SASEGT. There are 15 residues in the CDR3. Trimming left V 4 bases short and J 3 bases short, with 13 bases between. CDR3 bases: TGTGCCAGCAGTGCAGGCAGGTCTGGTGGAAACACCATATATTTT. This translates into CASSAGRSGGNTIYF.

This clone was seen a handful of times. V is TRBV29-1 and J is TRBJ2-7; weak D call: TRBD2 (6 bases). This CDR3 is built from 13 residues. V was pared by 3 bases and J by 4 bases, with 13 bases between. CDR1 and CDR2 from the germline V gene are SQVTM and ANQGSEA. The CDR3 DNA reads TGCAGCGTTGAGTGGACTGGGACTTACGAGCAGTACTTC. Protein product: CSVEWTGTYEQYF.